Listed here are 23 T cell receptor beta chains from one sample, sequenced in a study of CD8 T cells in ankylosing spondylitis. MiXCR was run by TCRdb on the 5' RACE reads, yielding one entry per CDR3 protein. The table includes about 300,000 distinct CDR3 sequences, less than 25% detected once. Sample: blood, either unsorted or a sorted T cell fraction (not recorded which). These receptors all stem from a female donor with ankylosing spondylitis or in good health (not recorded which).

The chain carries TRBV5-6 and TRBJ2-7; no clear D gene. The CDR3 totals 11 residues. Germline assignment: CDR1 SGHDT and CDR2 YYEEEE. Trimming took off 9 bases at V and 6 bases at J, with 13 bases between the two ends. This chain's CDR3 is CATSWVREQYF. The CDR3 DNA sequence: TGTGCCACCTCCTGGGTACGCGAGCAGTACTTC.

J is TRBJ2-1 and V is TRBV5-1; 7 bases match TRBD2. This CDR3 has 12 residues. V lost 2 bases and J lost 8; bases outside the gene matches: 1. Germline V gene sequence: CDR1 SGHRS, CDR2 YFSETQ. The CDR3 coding sequence is TGCGCCAGCAGCTTCCTAGCGGATGAGCAGTTCTTC. Protein sequence: CASSFLADEQFF.

The chain employs TRBV27 and TRBJ2-7; TRBD2 agrees at 11 bases. This CDR3 is built from 17 residues. V lost 7 bases and J lost 3; bases outside the gene matches: 14. CDR1 MNHEY and CDR2 SMNVEV come from the germline V gene (reference sequence). The CDR3 region is CASNPLRLAGQDYEQYF. The CDR3 DNA reads as TGTGCCAGCAACCCCCTACGACTAGCGGGGCAGGACTACGAGCAGTACTTC.

This clonotype was seen ten or more times. V usage is TRBV12-3 or TRBV12-4 and J usage is TRBJ2-1; D is ambiguous. V was trimmed by 2 bases and J by 8 bases, leaving 7 bases between them. This CDR3 is 12 amino acids long. The CDR3 here is CASSLKGYEQFF. CDR3 coding DNA: TGTGCCAGCAGTTTAAAGGGCTATGAGCAGTTCTTC.

A few counts support this clonotype. The genes are TRBV19 and TRBJ1-1; D remains unclear. Per germline, CDR1 LNHDA and CDR2 SQIVND (reference sequence). This CDR3 spans 15 amino acids. Between the trimmed V and J ends, which lost 1 base and 6 bases, there was a span of 15 bases. CDR3 nucleotides: TGTGCCAGTAGTATAGGACTGAAACACAACGCTGAAGCTTTCTTT. Translating it yields CASSIGLKHNAEAFF.

This chain connects TRBV12-3 or TRBV12-4 to TRBJ2-1; D not resolved. The CDR3 is 15 amino acids. V was pared by 7 bases and J by 6 bases, with 19 bases between. CDR3 region: CASTDDGRSLNEQFF. Written as DNA, the CDR3 is TGTGCCAGCACTGATGACGGCCGGTCGCTCAATGAGCAGTTCTTC.

The table lists this clonotype with many counts. The chain has TRBV29-1 and TRBJ2-5; D is unresolved. V gave up 4 bases and J gave up 3 bases, with 3 bases separating them. This CDR3 has 10 residues. Germline values: CDR1 SQVTM, CDR2 ANQGSEA. CDR3: CSVGKETQYF. CDR3 coding DNA: TGCAGCGTTGGCAAAGAGACCCAGTACTTC.

The genes are TRBV6-1 and TRBJ2-1; D uncertain. The CDR3 runs 14 residues. Germline values: CDR1 MNHNS, CDR2 SASEGT. Trimming shortened V by 6 bases and J by 7 bases, and 16 bases separated the two germline ends. CDR3 amino acids: CASRALKGGNEQFF. The CDR3 DNA follows: TGTGCCAGCAGGGCCCTAAAAGGTGGGAATGAGCAGTTCTTC.

This clonotype occurred many times. The germline gene is not matched at one end of the junction; a read error may be the cause. The genes are TRBV5-1 and TRBJ2-7, with 7 bases lining up with TRBD2. This CDR3 has 14 amino acids. CDR1 and CDR2 from the germline V gene are SGHRS and YFSETQ. The CDR3 sequence is CASSLGRGSYEQYF. CDR3 bases: TGTGCCAGCAGTTTAGGGAGGGGCTCCTACGAGCAGTACTTC.

This clonotype was seen repeatedly, ten times or more. The rearrangement links TRBV7-2 to TRBJ2-1; D is perhaps TRBD2 (6 bases). The ends were cut back, 1 base at V and 9 bases at J, with 13 bases in the middle. The CDR3 runs to 14 residues. Germline V lookup: CDR1 SGHTA, CDR2 FQGNSA. CDR3 amino acids: CASSLDYGGGEQFF. In nucleotides, the CDR3 is TGTGCCAGCAGCTTAGATTACGGGGGAGGTGAGCAGTTCTTC.

This clonotype is a singleton in its sample. The chain couples TRBV19 to TRBJ1-1; maybe TRBD1 (5 bases). With 1 base removed from V and 5 bases from J, the gap between germline ends came to 17 bases. Germline V gene lookup returns CDR1 LNHDA and CDR2 SQIVND (reference sequence). This CDR3 is built from 16 residues. Here the CDR3 DNA reads TGTGCCAGTAGTATAGGGGTTCAACAGGTTGGTACTGAAGCTTTCTTT. Translated: CASSIGVQQVGTEAFF.

This clonotype was counted only a few times. This sequence joins TRBV12-3 or TRBV12-4 and TRBJ1-6; a weak D match, TRBD1 (6 bases). The CDR3 spans 14 residues. Trimming removed 6 bases from V and 4 bases from J, with 10 bases in between. The CDR3 DNA is TGTGCCAGCAGGGAAGGGGGGTATAATTCACCCCTCCACTTT. As protein: CASREGGYNSPLHF.

This clonotype has a count of ten or more. V gene TRBV10-3 combines with J gene TRBJ2-7; 8 bases align to TRBD1. The trim removed 0 bases at V and 0 bases at J, leaving 7 bases unmatched. Germline CDR1 and CDR2: ENHRY and SYGVKD. This CDR3 is built from 17 residues. The CDR3 DNA reads as TGTGCCATCAGTGAGTCGAAACCGGGACAGGTCTCCTACGAGCAGTACTTC. As protein: CAISESKPGQVSYEQYF.

This clonotype was counted between two and nine times. The chain recombines TRBV24-1 with TRBJ2-2; D gene ambiguous. The CDR3 length is 14 residues. Germline V gene lookup returns CDR1 KGHDR and CDR2 SFDVKD. With 9 bases removed from V and 3 bases from J, the gap between germline ends came to 13 bases. The CDR3 loop reads CATQSGSHTGELFF. The DNA for the CDR3 is TGTGCCACCCAGTCCGGGTCACACACCGGGGAGCTGTTTTTT.

The chain links TRBV20-1 to TRBJ2-3; D unclear. The CDR3 contains 16 residues. The germline CDR1 and CDR2 sequences are DFQATT and SNEGSKA (reference sequence). The ends were cut back, 1 base at V and 0 bases at J, with 14 bases in the middle. CDR3 sequence: CSARVSTTKSTDTQYF. CDR3 DNA sequence: TGCAGTGCTAGAGTCAGTACGACAAAGAGCACAGATACGCAGTATTTT.

The chain uses TRBV5-6 and TRBJ2-7; D might be TRBD2 (6 bases). Germline CDR1 and CDR2: SGHDT and YYEEEE. This CDR3 region has 13 residues. V was trimmed by 3 bases and J by 2 bases, leaving 9 bases between them. The CDR3 DNA follows: TGTGCCAGCAGCTCGACGGGGGCCTACGAGCAGTACTTC. It is translated as CASSSTGAYEQYF. Supplemented by reference TRBV5-6 and TRBJ2-7, the full variable domain reads DAGVTQSPTHLIKTRGQQVTLRCSPKSGHDTVSWYQQALGQGPQFIFQYYEEEERQRGNFPDRFSGHQFPNYSSELNVNALLLGDSALYLCASSSTGAYEQYFGPGTRLTVT.

This clonotype was detected only a few times. The V and J genes are TRBV25-1 and TRBJ1-3; D call uncertain. The germline gives CDR1 MGHDK, CDR2 SYGVNS. Trimming stripped 5 bases from V and 2 bases from J, with 7 bases between. This CDR3 is 13 amino acids long. The DNA of the CDR3 is TGTGCCAGCAGTCCAGGTACTGGAAACACCATATATTTT. It is translated as CASSPGTGNTIYF.

Comments on this clonotype: Likely a read error: the CDR3 ends without its conserved phenylalanine or tryptophan. The DNA is left out, because the CDR3 cannot be placed on it with certainty; the CDR3 is given as TCRdb lists it. This chain connects TRBV14 to TRBJ2-7; the table's D call of TRBD2 was not tested on the DNA. The CDR3 spans 13 residues, counting both ends. CDR1 and CDR2 from the germline V gene are SGHDN and FVKESK. The CDR3 region is CASSHGLLPSKFL.

This chain connects TRBV15 to TRBJ1-5; unclear D gene. There are 17 residues in the CDR3. The V and J ends lost 0 bases and 4 bases respectively, with 16 bases between them. Germline CDR1 and CDR2: LNHNV and YYDKDF (reference sequence). CDR3 sequence (DNA): TGTGCCACCAGCAGAGAGACGACCCGTTTGAAGAATCAGCCCCAGCATTTT. As protein: CATSRETTRLKNQPQHF.

The genes are TRBV20-1 and TRBJ2-5; D is tentatively TRBD1 or TRBD2 (6 bases each). The CDR3 totals 13 residues. Trimming cost V 6 bases and J 5 bases, with 16 bases left between them. Germline CDR1 DFQATT, CDR2 SNEGSKA (reference sequence). In DNA, the CDR3 is TGCAGTGCGGGGGTCGAAGGGGGGGAGACCCAGTACTTC. Amino acids: CSAGVEGGETQYF.

The genes are TRBV10-3 and TRBJ1-4; D gene ambiguous. This CDR3 is 15 amino acids long. Germline V gene lookup returns CDR1 ENHRY and CDR2 SYGVKD. V lost 1 base and J lost 1, with 7 bases in between. Here the CDR3 reads CAISEYDVTNEKLFF. CDR3 nucleotide sequence: TGTGCCATCAGTGAGTACGATGTAACTAATGAAAAACTGTTTTTT.

The table lists this clonotype with a few counts. The chain has TRBV6-6 and TRBJ2-1; D is uncertain. This CDR3 contains 11 residues. CDR1 and CDR2 from the germline V gene are MNHNY and SVGAGI (reference sequence). V dropped 5 bases and J dropped 9 bases, with 8 bases sitting between them. CDR3 sequence: CASSLHAEQFF. The CDR3 nucleotides are TGTGCCAGCAGTCTACACGCTGAGCAGTTCTTC.

The chain has TRBV6-5 and TRBJ1-6; D ambiguous. Germline-derived CDR1 and CDR2 are MNHEY and SVGAGI. This CDR3 has 14 amino acids. V was shortened by 2 bases and J by 8 bases, with 10 bases between the two germline ends. In nucleotides, the CDR3 is TGTGCCAGCAGTTACCAGGTCAAGGATTCACCCCTCCACTTT. It is translated as CASSYQVKDSPLHF.